These 18 T cell receptor beta chains were all obtained from the same sample, sequenced in a study of blood T cell repertoires in COVID-19. Sequencing was performed with immunoSEQ multiplex PCR; in TCRdb, only in-frame clones are kept and a portion is missing. The profile covers some 88,000 clones, with 86% appearing a single time and about 7% taken by the ten largest. Material for sequencing was peripheral blood. These receptors originate from a man in his 60s with acute or convalescent COVID-19.

This clone appeared a few times. V usage is TRBV7-8 and J usage is TRBJ1-2, with TRBD1 matching 8 bases. The CDR3 contains 17 residues. V gave up 2 bases and J gave up 4 bases; unmatched junction bases: 12. Per the germline V gene, CDR1 is SGHVS and CDR2 is FQNEAQ. The CDR3 coding sequence is TGTGCCAGCAGCTTAACCACAGGGGGAATACTAGGCTATGGCTACACCTTC. Its protein product is CASSLTTGGILGYGYTF.

The chain uses TRBV19 and TRBJ2-7, with 7 bases lining up with TRBD1. This CDR3 is built from 14 residues. Germline CDR1 reads LNHDA; CDR2 reads SQIVND (reference sequence). V lost 6 bases and J lost 1; bases outside the gene matches: 6. The CDR3 DNA follows: TGTGCCAGTAGCCGACGACAGGGTTCCTACGAGCAGTACTTC. Protein product: CASSRRQGSYEQYF.

V and J are TRBV10-3 and TRBJ1-3; 10 bases line up with TRBD1. Germline V gives CDR1 ENHRY, CDR2 SYGVKD. CDR3 length: 13 residues. V was pared by 10 bases and J by 7 bases, with 7 bases of the junction left unmatched. CDR3 sequence: CATRDRGTNTIYF. CDR3 DNA sequence: TGTGCCACCCGGGACAGGGGCACGAACACCATATATTTT.

The V call is TRBV19, the J call TRBJ2-6; tentative D call: TRBD1 (5 bases). Germline-derived CDR1 and CDR2 are LNHDA and SQIVND (reference sequence). This CDR3 region has 15 residues. The V end was cut by 7 bases, the J end by 0 bases, with 10 bases between. CDR3: CASTDRLSGANVLTF. The CDR3 bases are TGTGCCAGTACCGACAGACTCTCTGGGGCCAACGTCCTGACTTTC. The variable domain in full, completed from reference TRBV19 and TRBJ2-6, reads DGGITQSPKYLFRKEGQNVTLSCEQNLNHDAMYWYRQDPGQGLRLIYYSQIVNDFQKGDIAEGYSVSREKKESFPLTVTSAQKNPTAFYLCASTDRLSGANVLTFGAGSRLTVL.

The chain employs TRBV6-2 or TRBV6-3 and TRBJ1-5, with a weak D call TRBD1 (6 bases). The germline V gene has CDR1 MNHEY and CDR2 SVGEGT. The CDR3 contains 13 residues. Trimming took 6 bases from V and 6 from J, leaving 12 bases between them. CDR3 sequence reads: CASSTDRSQPQHF. In DNA form, the CDR3 reads TGTGCCAGCAGCACAGACAGGTCTCAGCCCCAGCATTTT.

The chain has TRBV27 and TRBJ2-3; 12 bases map to TRBD1. The CDR3 spans 15 residues. V trimming: 3 bases; J trimming: 7 bases; junction bases outside the gene matches: 5. Germline-derived CDR1 and CDR2 are MNHEY and SMNVEV (reference sequence). The DNA for the CDR3 is TGTGCCAGCAGTTTCGGGGACAGGGGGCTAAATACGCAGTATTTT. Protein sequence: CASSFGDRGLNTQYF.

The V and J genes are TRBV2 and TRBJ1-4; D ambiguous. This CDR3 has 15 amino acids. Deletions cut 5 bases from V and 3 bases from J, with 13 bases between. Germline lookup yields CDR1 SNHLY and CDR2 FYNNEI. The CDR3 protein is CASSPVGVANEKLFF. The CDR3 nucleotides read TGTGCCAGCAGTCCCGTCGGGGTGGCTAATGAAAAACTGTTTTTT.

The chain has TRBV28 and TRBJ1-5; D gene unclear. Trimming shortened V by 8 bases and J by 7 bases, and 24 bases separated the two germline ends. Germline-derived CDR1 and CDR2 are MDHEN and SYDVKM. There are 16 residues in the CDR3. CDR3 in amino acids: CASDSWSGSDGQPQHF. The DNA for the CDR3 is TGTGCCAGCGACTCCTGGTCGGGATCGGACGGACAGCCCCAGCATTTT.

The chain combines TRBV7-9 with TRBJ2-3, with D possibly TRBD1 on 5 matching bases. The CDR3 is made up of 16 amino acids. Trimming took off 4 bases at V and 0 bases at J, with 14 bases between the two ends. Germline-derived CDR1 and CDR2 are SEHNR and FQNEAQ (reference sequence). The CDR3 DNA reads as TGTGCCAGCAGCTCACCCCCAGGGAAGAGCACAGATACGCAGTATTTT. The encoded protein is CASSSPPGKSTDTQYF.

The gene calls are TRBV6-2 or TRBV6-3 and TRBJ1-2; 8 nucleotides line up with TRBD1. CDR3 size: 16 residues. CDR1 and CDR2 from the germline V gene are MNHEY and SVGEGT. The trim removed 4 bases at V and 3 bases at J, leaving 10 bases unmatched. The CDR3 nucleotides read TGTGCCAGCAGTTCAAGACAGGGGTGGACCCACTATGGCTACACCTTC. Its translation: CASSSRQGWTHYGYTF.

This sequence joins TRBV6-5 and TRBJ1-1, with 7 bases lining up with TRBD1. J was trimmed by 5 bases and V by 9 bases; bases with no gene match: 6. The CDR3 covers 12 residues. Germline V gives CDR1 MNHEY, CDR2 SVGAGI. CDR3 bases: TGTGCCAGTTCACAGGGGAGGACTGAAGCTTTCTTT. It translates to CASSQGRTEAFF.

V and J are TRBV4-2 and TRBJ2-3; D call uncertain. Germline CDR1 LGHNA, CDR2 YNFKEQ. The length of the CDR3 is 13 residues. Trimming removed 4 bases from V and 0 bases from J, with 5 bases in between. CDR3 DNA sequence: TGTGCCAGCAGCCCGTCTAGCACAGATACGCAGTATTTT. It translates to CASSPSSTDTQYF.

The CDR3 DNA reads as TGTGCCAGAGGGGACAGCTCCACAGATACGCAGTATTTT. As protein: CARGDSSTDTQYF. V is TRBV2 and J is TRBJ2-3, with 7 nucleotides matching TRBD1. CDR3 size: 13 residues. CDR1 is SNHLY and CDR2 is FYNNEI in the germline V gene. V shed 9 bases, J shed 2 bases, and the junction held 5 bases outside the gene matches.

V is TRBV11-2 and J is TRBJ2-3; 7 bases are a match to TRBD1. The germline V gene has CDR1 SGHAT and CDR2 FQNNGV. The V and J ends lost 5 bases and 2 bases, in that order; junction bases with no gene match: 7. The CDR3 spans 15 residues. The CDR3 loop is CASSRGQINTDTQYF. The CDR3 bases are TGTGCCAGCAGCCGGGGACAGATAAACACAGATACGCAGTATTTT.

This chain links TRBV12-5 with TRBJ1-1, with TRBD1 matching over 8 bases. V shed 3 bases and J 12 bases; nucleotides not matched to a gene: 6. CDR3 size: 12 residues. Germline V gives CDR1 LGHNT, CDR2 FRNRAP. CDR3 DNA sequence: TGTGCTAGTGGTTTTTCCAGGGGGCCAACTTTCTTT. Its protein product is CASGFSRGPTFF.

The V call is TRBV7-2, the J call TRBJ2-5; TRBD2 matches at 9 bases. Looked up from germline, CDR1 is SGHTA and CDR2 is FQGNSA. The junction had 11 bases not matched to a gene; V was cut back by 4 bases and J by 5 bases. This CDR3 spans 16 amino acids. CDR3 amino acids: CASSWSPAGGEETQYF. DNA for the CDR3: TGTGCCAGCAGCTGGAGCCCGGCGGGAGGGGAGGAGACCCAGTACTTC.

This chain's CDR3 is CAISGRQGDRSPLHF. The CDR3 DNA is TGTGCCATCAGTGGGAGACAGGGGGATCGTTCACCCCTCCACTTT. The chain is built from TRBV10-3 and TRBJ1-6; 9 bases are shared with TRBD1. V lost 4 bases and J lost 9; bases outside the gene matches: 7. This CDR3 contains 15 residues. Per the germline V gene, CDR1 is ENHRY and CDR2 is SYGVKD.

The table lists this clone with a few counts. The rearrangement links TRBV30 to TRBJ1-1; weak D call: TRBD1 (5 bases). Trimming pared 3 bases from V and 1 base from J, leaving 9 bases between. The length of the CDR3 is 13 residues. Germline V gene data show CDR1 as GTSNPN and CDR2 as SVGIG (reference sequence). In DNA form, the CDR3 reads TGTGCCTGGAGCCGAAGGGGGAACACTGAAGCTTTCTTT. This sequence encodes CAWSRRGNTEAFF.